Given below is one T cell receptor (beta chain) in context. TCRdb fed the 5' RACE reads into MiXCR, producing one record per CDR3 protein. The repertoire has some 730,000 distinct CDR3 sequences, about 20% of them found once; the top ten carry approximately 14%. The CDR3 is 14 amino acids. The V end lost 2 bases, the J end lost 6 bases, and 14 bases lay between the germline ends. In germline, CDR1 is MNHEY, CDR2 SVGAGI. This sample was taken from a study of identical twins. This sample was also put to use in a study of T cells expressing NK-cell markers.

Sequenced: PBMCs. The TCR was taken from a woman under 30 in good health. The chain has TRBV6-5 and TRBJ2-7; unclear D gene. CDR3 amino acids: CASSYLDSMAEQYF. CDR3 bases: TGTGCCAGCAGTTACCTGGATTCCATGGCCGAGCAGTACTTC.